A single sample is the source of the 13 T cell receptor beta chains below, sequenced in a study. MiXCR was run by TCRdb on the 5' RACE reads, yielding one entry per CDR3 protein. The sample comprises about 54,000 distinct CDR3 sequences, more than 15% of which are singletons, and roughly 2.4% rests with the top ten. The sequencing input was naive CD4+ T cells sorted from blood. Subset specified: naive CD4+ T cells, CD4+CD45RA+CD25-. These receptors all stem from a female donor with breast cancer.

V usage is TRBV4-2 and J usage is TRBJ2-3, with TRBD2 identical over 11 bases. V lost 0 bases and J lost 4; bases outside the gene matches: 15. Germline V CDR1 and CDR2: LGHNA, YNFKEQ. The CDR3 length is 20 residues. This chain's CDR3 is CASSQDPSGGFTSVADTQYF. DNA of the CDR3: TGTGCCAGCAGCCAAGACCCTAGCGGGGGGTTCACAAGCGTCGCAGATACGCAGTATTTT.

This clonotype has a handful of counts. This rearrangement joins TRBV7-9 to TRBJ1-4; the D gene is possibly TRBD1 (5 bases). Germline V gene data show CDR1 as SEHNR and CDR2 as FQNEAQ (reference sequence). The CDR3 runs to 15 residues. V was cut by 4 bases and J by 6 bases, with 15 bases left in between. The CDR3 reads CASSSTAGGDEKLFF. The CDR3 DNA follows: TGTGCCAGCAGCTCCACGGCCGGGGGAGATGAAAAACTGTTTTTT. The variable domain in full, with the rest retrieved from reference TRBV7-9 and TRBJ1-4, is DTGVSQNPRHKITKRGQNVTFRCDPISEHNRLYWYRQTLGQGPEFLTYFQNEAQLEKSRLLSDRFSAERPKGSFSTLEIQRTEQGDSAMYLCASSSTAGGDEKLFFGSGTQLSVL.

The chain uses TRBV7-9 and TRBJ2-1, with 9 nucleotides matching TRBD2. The CDR3 is 16 residues long. Germline CDR1 is SEHNR and CDR2 is FQNEAQ (reference sequence). V lost 1 base, J lost 4 bases, and 5 bases stayed unmatched. Here the CDR3 DNA reads TGTGCCAGCAGCTTAGAGGGCGGGAGGGGGTACAATGAGCAGTTCTTC. Its translation is CASSLEGGRGYNEQFF.

This clonotype came up a few times. The chain has TRBV10-3 and TRBJ2-2; D is undetermined. Trimming removed 4 bases at V and 1 base at J, with 13 bases between. Germline CDR1 reads ENHRY; CDR2 reads SYGVKD. The CDR3 runs to 16 residues. CDR3 sequence: CAISAGLFKNTGELFF. In nucleotides, the CDR3 is TGTGCCATCAGTGCGGGCCTGTTCAAGAACACCGGGGAGCTGTTTTTT.

The chain links TRBV3-1 to TRBJ2-7, with 8 bases lining up with TRBD2. CDR3 length: 14 amino acids. Germline-derived CDR1 and CDR2 are LGHDT and YNNKEL (reference sequence). Trimming at V came to 10 bases and at J to 3 bases, leaving 11 bases not matched to a gene. The chain's CDR3 is CATQRGSGVYEQYF. CDR3 DNA: TGTGCCACCCAGAGAGGTAGCGGGGTCTACGAGCAGTACTTC.

In this sample, this clonotype turned up a few times. The gene calls are TRBV6-6 and TRBJ1-5, with 7 bases matching TRBD1. With 6 bases clipped from V and 6 bases from J, the junction kept 11 bases outside the gene matches. This CDR3 spans 15 amino acids. CDR1 is MNHNY and CDR2 is SVGAGI in the germline V gene (reference sequence). CDR3 sequence reads: CASRSGTAGGQPQHF. CDR3 nucleotide sequence: TGTGCCAGCAGATCCGGGACAGCGGGAGGTCAGCCCCAGCATTTT.

This clonotype was seen more than once but under ten times. The chain links TRBV29-1 to TRBJ2-3; unclear D gene. Germline values: CDR1 SQVTM, CDR2 ANQGSEA. Trimming pared 4 bases from V and 4 bases from J, leaving 9 bases between. The CDR3 contains 12 residues. The CDR3 spells CSVGRQADTQYF. The CDR3 nucleotides are TGCAGCGTTGGAAGACAAGCAGATACGCAGTATTTT.

This clonotype was picked up a small number of times. V and J are TRBV12-3 or TRBV12-4 and TRBJ1-1; TRBD1 might be the D (6 bases). Trimming took off 5 bases at V and 1 base at J, with 26 bases between the two ends. The CDR3 runs 19 residues. CDR3 protein: CASSTLRVGAGAPNTEAFF. The CDR3 DNA is TGTGCCAGCAGTACCCTGAGGGTTGGGGCAGGGGCGCCGAACACTGAAGCTTTCTTT.

The J gene is TRBJ2-5, the V gene TRBV5-1; a possible D gene is TRBD2 (5 bases). The CDR3 totals 14 residues. Trimming pared 2 bases from V and 7 bases from J, leaving 15 bases between. Per germline, CDR1 SGHRS and CDR2 YFSETQ. The CDR3 DNA is TGCGCCAGCAGCTTTTCCTTAACCGCGGGGACCCAGTACTTC. This sequence encodes CASSFSLTAGTQYF.

V gene TRBV20-1 combines with J gene TRBJ2-2; 12 nucleotides align to TRBD2. V shed 5 bases and J 6 bases; nucleotides not matched to a gene: 7. The CDR3 spans 15 residues. Per the germline V gene, CDR1 is DFQATT and CDR2 is SNEGSKA (reference sequence). CDR3 region: CSADLAGGPAGELFF. Here the CDR3 DNA reads TGCAGTGCTGATCTAGCGGGAGGGCCGGCCGGGGAGCTGTTTTTT.

This clonotype was detected only a few times. The chain recombines TRBV7-8 with TRBJ2-2; 9 bases align to TRBD2. CDR3 size: 18 residues. J lost 4 bases, V lost 1 base, and 10 bases had no gene match. Germline CDR1 SGHVS, CDR2 FQNEAQ. The CDR3, as DNA: TGTGCCAGCAGCTTAGTGCCGGCGGGGGGGACGGTCACCGGGGAGCTGTTTTTT. Protein sequence: CASSLVPAGGTVTGELFF. The variable domain in full, completed from reference TRBV7-8 and TRBJ2-2, reads GAGVSQSPRYKVAKRGQDVALRCDPISGHVSLFWYQQALGQGPEFLTYFQNEAQLDKSGLPSDRFFAERPEGSVSTLKIQRTQQEDSAVYLCASSLVPAGGTVTGELFFGEGSRLTVL.

V and J are TRBV6-2 or TRBV6-3 and TRBJ2-1, with 11 nucleotides matching TRBD2. Germline V CDR1 and CDR2: MNHEY, SVGEGT. J lost 7 bases, V lost 5 bases, and 4 bases had no gene match. This CDR3 has 14 amino acids. CDR3 loop: CASSRLAGRNEQFF. The DNA of the CDR3 is TGTGCCAGCAGTCGACTAGCGGGACGAAATGAGCAGTTCTTC.

This chain joins TRBV10-3 and TRBJ2-7; 9 bases are a match to TRBD1. The J segment lost 2 bases and the V segment lost 4 bases, leaving 6 bases of the junction unmatched. The germline CDR1 and CDR2 sequences are ENHRY and SYGVKD. The CDR3 is made up of 15 amino acids. The CDR3 coding sequence is TGTGCCATCAGTGGCGAGGGGACAGGGACCTACGAGCAGTACTTC. Protein product: CAISGEGTGTYEQYF.